The 19 T cell receptor beta chains below come from one sample, sequenced in a study of blood T cell repertoires in COVID-19. Only in-frame clones appear in the TCRdb table, and some are missing; sequencing was by immunoSEQ multiplex PCR. The sample records 200,000 to 250,000 clones, approximately 84% being singletons. The sequenced sample was peripheral blood. The origin of the receptors is a woman aged 80 or older with acute or convalescent COVID-19.

This chain links TRBV10-2 with TRBJ1-2, with a weak D call TRBD1 (6 bases). Trimming removed 8 bases at V and 0 bases at J, with 16 bases between. This CDR3 has 15 residues. Germline assignment: CDR1 WSHSY and CDR2 SAAADI. The CDR3 region has the DNA TGCGCCAGCGATAATTACAGGGATTCTAACTATGGCTACACCTTC. Its protein is CASDNYRDSNYGYTF.

The chain is built from TRBV6-2 or TRBV6-3 and TRBJ2-7; a possible D gene is TRBD1 (6 bases). V dropped 2 bases and J dropped 0 bases, with 11 bases sitting between them. The CDR3 runs to 15 residues. CDR1 MNHEY and CDR2 SVGEGT come from the germline V gene. In nucleotides, the CDR3 is TGTGCCAGCAGTTACCACAGGGATCCCTCCTACGAGCAGTACTTC. This codes for CASSYHRDPSYEQYF.

This rearrangement joins TRBV7-2 to TRBJ2-7, with 9 bases matching TRBD1. V gave up 3 bases and J gave up 4 bases; unmatched junction bases: 7. Per germline, CDR1 SGHTA and CDR2 FQGNSA. The CDR3 runs 15 residues. CDR3: CASSFPGTGKYEQYF. As DNA, the CDR3 is TGTGCCAGCAGCTTCCCTGGGACAGGGAAGTACGAGCAGTACTTC. Drawing the rest from reference TRBV7-2 and TRBJ2-7, the complete variable domain is GAGVSQSPSNKVTEKGKDVELRCDPISGHTALYWYRQSLGQGLEFLIYFQGNSAPDKSGLPSDRFSAERTGGSVSTLTIQRTQQEDSAVYLCASSFPGTGKYEQYFGPGTRLTVT.

The chain couples TRBV2 to TRBJ1-2, with 9 bases matching TRBD1. With V trimmed by 6 bases and J by 3 bases, 5 bases remained unmatched. CDR1 and CDR2 from the germline V gene are SNHLY and FYNNEI. The CDR3 spans 14 residues. In nucleotides, the CDR3 is TGTGCCAGCAGCGGGACAGGGAGTTACTATGGCTACACCTTC. Translated, it gives CASSGTGSYYGYTF.

This sequence joins TRBV29-1 and TRBJ2-1; no clear D. Germline V gene lookup returns CDR1 SQVTM and CDR2 ANQGSEA. V was clipped by 5 bases and J by 2 bases, with 13 bases between them. There are 14 residues in the CDR3. The CDR3 region is CSVMAAAPYNEQFF. CDR3 DNA: TGCAGCGTTATGGCGGCAGCCCCCTACAATGAGCAGTTCTTC.

On this clone: A junction boundary mismatches the germline segment, possibly from a read error. The same CDR3 also results from other DNA sequences found in this sample. The V call is TRBV6-2 or TRBV6-3, the J call TRBJ1-1, with D possibly matching TRBD1 (5 bases). Germline assignment: CDR1 MNHEY and CDR2 SVGEGT. This CDR3 spans 14 amino acids. CDR3 sequence: CASSATGGNTEAFF. CDR3 nucleotides: TGTGCCAGCAGTGCGACGGGGGGGAACACTGAGGCTTTCTTT.

This sequence joins TRBV7-9 and TRBJ2-1; D gene ambiguous. CDR1 is SEHNR and CDR2 is FQNEAQ in the germline V gene (reference sequence). V lost 5 bases and J 6 bases, leaving 20 bases between the germline ends. The CDR3 is made up of 16 amino acids. The CDR3 region is CASSPHPHRDRNEQFF. The CDR3 region has the DNA TGTGCCAGCAGCCCCCACCCTCACAGAGATCGCAATGAGCAGTTCTTC.

The chain combines TRBV7-2 with TRBJ2-3; 8 nucleotides line up with TRBD1. V lost 0 bases to trimming and J lost 4 bases; unmatched junction nucleotides: 3. The CDR3 runs to 15 residues. Germline CDR1 and CDR2: SGHTA and FQGNSA. The CDR3 sequence: CASSLARGRADTQYF. The CDR3 DNA sequence: TGTGCCAGCAGCTTAGCCAGGGGGCGTGCAGATACGCAGTATTTT.

J is TRBJ1-4 and V is TRBV5-4; the D gene is possibly TRBD1 (6 bases). The CDR3 sequence is 16 residues long. Germline-derived CDR1 and CDR2 are SGHNT and YYREEE (reference sequence). Trimming took 3 bases from V and 0 from J, leaving 12 bases between them. CDR3 amino acids: CASSSSGQTTNEKLFF. Written as DNA, the CDR3 is TGTGCCAGCAGCTCCTCCGGACAGACAACTAATGAAAAACTGTTTTTT. Combining the CDR3 with reference TRBV5-4 and TRBJ1-4 gives the whole variable domain ETGVTQSPTHLIKTRGQQVTLRCSSQSGHNTVSWYQQALGQGPQFIFQYYREEENGRGNFPPRFSGLQFPNYSSELNVNALELDDSALYLCASSSSGQTTNEKLFFGSGTQLSVL.

This chain joins TRBV7-2 and TRBJ2-3; 7 bases are a match to TRBD2. The CDR3 length is 15 residues. Germline values: CDR1 SGHTA, CDR2 FQGNSA. The ends lost 2 bases at V and 2 bases at J; junction bases unmatched: 4. The CDR3 DNA is TGTGCCAGCAGCTTAATGAGCGGGGTCACAGATACGCAGTATTTT. Translating it yields CASSLMSGVTDTQYF.

J is TRBJ2-2 and V is TRBV29-1, with D maybe TRBD1 (5 bases). Germline V gene sequence: CDR1 SQVTM, CDR2 ANQGSEA. V was trimmed by 6 bases and J by 2 bases, leaving 13 bases between them. The CDR3 runs to 14 residues. In DNA, the CDR3 is TGCAGCGTCGATAGGGGTCTCAACACCGGGGAGCTGTTTTTT. It codes for CSVDRGLNTGELFF.

V usage is TRBV4-3 and J usage is TRBJ2-7, with TRBD2 matching 7 bases. The germline V gene encodes CDR1 LGHNA and CDR2 YSLEER. The trim removed 2 bases at V and 4 bases at J, leaving 5 bases unmatched. CDR3 length equals 14 residues. The CDR3 here is CASSQRPGGYEQYF. CDR3 DNA: TGCGCCAGCAGCCAACGACCCGGGGGGTACGAGCAGTACTTC.

This clone turned up a few times. V usage is TRBV28 and J usage is TRBJ1-5; perhaps TRBD1 as D (5 bases). Germline V gene sequence: CDR1 MDHEN, CDR2 SYDVKM. Trimming left V 4 bases short and J 1 base short, with 14 bases between. The CDR3 is 16 residues long. CDR3 amino acids: CASSSGGVRSNQPQHF. Here the CDR3 DNA reads TGTGCCAGCAGTTCTGGGGGGGTAAGGAGCAATCAGCCCCAGCATTTT.

J is TRBJ2-5 and V is TRBV5-1, with a possible D match to TRBD1 (6 bases). Germline assignment: CDR1 SGHRS and CDR2 YFSETQ. CDR3 length equals 15 residues. The V and J ends lost 1 base and 4 bases respectively, with 14 bases between them. The DNA for the CDR3 is TGCGCCAGCAGCTTGTGGGAGCAGGGGTTAGAGACCCAGTACTTC. Its protein product is CASSLWEQGLETQYF.

This chain uses TRBV12-3 or TRBV12-4 with TRBJ2-5; the D gene is possibly TRBD2 (5 bases). The CDR3 runs 13 residues. V shed 5 bases and J shed 3 bases, with 10 bases lying between them. CDR3 coding DNA: TGTGCCAGCAGTCAAACTAGGAAAGAGACCCAGTACTTC. Its protein product is CASSQTRKETQYF.

The rearrangement links TRBV7-2 to TRBJ2-5, with D perhaps TRBD2 (6 bases). CDR1 and CDR2 from the germline V gene are SGHTA and FQGNSA. V dropped 6 bases and J dropped 9 bases, with 17 bases sitting between them. The CDR3 contains 13 residues. The CDR3, as DNA: TGTGCCAGCAGGGAGGACTACCTGCGGGCCCAGTACTTC. Encoded protein: CASREDYLRAQYF.

This chain links TRBV4-2 with TRBJ2-6; no reliable D call. There are 17 residues in the CDR3. Trimming pared 0 bases from V and 2 bases from J, leaving 11 bases between. In germline, CDR1 is LGHNA, CDR2 YNFKEQ. The CDR3 coding sequence is TGTGCCAGCAGCCAAGATCAGAACAGAGCTGGGGCCAACGTCCTGACTTTC. This encodes CASSQDQNRAGANVLTF.

V is TRBV2 and J is TRBJ2-3; 9 nucleotides align to TRBD2. Germline V gives CDR1 SNHLY, CDR2 FYNNEI. The CDR3 covers 14 residues. The V segment lost 6 bases and the J segment 3 bases; nucleotides outside the gene matches: 4. CDR3 sequence reads: CASRPGLATDTQYF. DNA for the CDR3: TGTGCCAGCAGGCCGGGACTAGCTACAGATACGCAGTATTTT.

V is TRBV7-6 and J is TRBJ1-2; TRBD1 matches at 8 bases. Germline V lookup: CDR1 SGHVS, CDR2 FNYEAQ. V was clipped by 2 bases and J by 2 bases; unmatched bases: 4. The CDR3 runs 15 residues. CDR3 bases: TGTGCCAGCAGCTTATATGGACAGGGAAACTATGGCTACACCTTC. This gives the protein CASSLYGQGNYGYTF.